The clone carrying this TCR beta chain was observed many times. Its antigen is undetermined. MiXCR, applied by TCRdb to the RACE reads, yields one record per CDR3 protein. The profile shows fewer than 80,000 distinct CDR3 sequences, approximately 10% of them singletons. CDR1 is KGHDR, CDR2 SFDVKD, per germline. J lost 3 bases, V lost 3 bases, and 2 bases had no gene match. The CDR3 length is 14 residues. The source of the sample is a study of human T cells and chemical hapten exposure. Study-wide points: Sensitization with DPC brought no change to TCRs above 1 in 1000 in frequency. There was alopecia in the donors, so their immune response may differ from that of healthy people. Expanded TCRs were compared with controls, and the expanded TCRs formed significantly more large CDR3 similarity clusters.

Time point defined: patch test 3, about 24 weeks after DPC sensitization. Treatment: therapeutic diphenylcyclopropenone sensitization with weekly scalp DPC. Total RNA was isolated from unfractionated whole blood. The sequence was collected from a woman in her 30s with alopecia areata. Some clones in this sample may be carry-over from other donors' samples. This sequence joins TRBV24-1 and TRBJ2-3; 7 bases map to TRBD1. The sample in question was whole blood, obtained in connection with sensitization to the hapten diphenylcyclopropenone (DPC). DNA for the CDR3: TGTGCCACCAGTGATCCGGGACAGACAGATACGCAGTATTTT. It is translated as CATSDPGQTDTQYF.